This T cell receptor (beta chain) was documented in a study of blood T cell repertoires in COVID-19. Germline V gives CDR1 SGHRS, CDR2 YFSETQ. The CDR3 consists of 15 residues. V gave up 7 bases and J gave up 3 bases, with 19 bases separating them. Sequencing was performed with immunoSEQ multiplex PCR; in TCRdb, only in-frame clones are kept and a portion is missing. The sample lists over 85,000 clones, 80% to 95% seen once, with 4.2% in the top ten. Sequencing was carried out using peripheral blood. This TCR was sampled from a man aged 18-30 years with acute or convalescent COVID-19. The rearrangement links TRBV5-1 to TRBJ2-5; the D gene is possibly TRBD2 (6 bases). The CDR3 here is CASDRGAGRKETQYF. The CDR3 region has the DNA TGCGCCAGCGACCGTGGGGCAGGGAGGAAAGAGACCCAGTACTTC.